This TCR beta chain was profiled in a study of blood T cells in healthy people across ages. Germline CDR1 SNHLY, CDR2 FYNNEI. The CDR3 runs to 13 residues. The V and J ends lost 8 bases and 7 bases, in that order; junction bases with no gene match: 7. Many counts were recorded for this clonotype. The authors ran a second PCR of 7 to 11 cycles using a sample-barcoded 5' primer and a J-beta primer mix. Each CDR3 protein is one row after TCRdb ran MiXCR on the 5' RACE reads. In the table there are roughly 730,000 distinct CDR3 sequences, more than 55% of which are singletons. The origin of this receptor is a man in his forties or fifties in good health. The rearrangement joins TRBV2 to TRBJ1-4; 7 bases fit TRBD1. The specimen sequenced was blood. CDR3 region: CASDRDRGEKLFF. The CDR3 DNA reads as TGTGCCAGCGACAGGGACCGAGGTGAAAAACTGTTTTTT. The full variable domain, in which reference TRBV2 and TRBJ1-4 provide the parts outside the CDR3, is EPEVTQTPSHQVTQMGQEVILRCVPISNHLYFYWYRQILGQKVEFLVSFYNNEISEKSEIFDDQFSVERPDGSNFTLKIRSTKLEDSAMYFCASDRDRGEKLFFGSGTQLSVL.